This T cell receptor (beta chain) stems from a study of T cells in Graves' hyperthyroidism and ophthalmopathy. Lactation, pregnancy, other autoimmune disease or uncontrolled infection led to exclusion of patients. Each diagnosis drew on symptoms, thyroxine, TRAb, thyroid ultrasound and orbital computed tomography findings. CDR3 length: 12 amino acids. Trimming stripped 6 bases from V and 6 bases from J, with 11 bases between. CDR1 SNHLY and CDR2 FYNNEI come from the germline V gene. Study-level points and caveats: Stable hyperthyroidism was told apart from ophthalmopathy by a model built on 13 V-J features. Blood shared most expanded thyroid clonotypes above 0.001.

About this clonotype itself: The antigen is unknown.

It was RNA transcripts that yielded the amplified TCR beta CDR3 regions. First-round RT-PCR with HTBI primers amplified the TCR CDR3 region. TCRdb re-derived calls from the multiplex PCR reads in MiXCR, one entry per CDR3 protein. The sample holds 660,000 or so distinct CDR3 sequences, about 45% seen once. The chain uses TRBV2 and TRBJ1-1; D gene uncertain. The sequencing input was peripheral blood or thyroid tissue (not recorded which). This TCR derives from an adult man with Graves' disease, either hyperthyroidism or ophthalmopathy (not recorded which). The CDR3 DNA reads TGTGCCAGCAGCGTAAAAGGGCCTGAAGCTTTCTTT. Residues: CASSVKGPEAFF.